This is a list of T cell receptor beta chains from one sample in a study of T-cell reconstitution after alpha-beta-depleted transplantation in children. TCRdb reprocessed the PCR reads via MiXCR and lists one record per CDR3 protein. The data contain around 800,000 distinct CDR3 sequences, less than 20% of them singletons. The sample consisted of PBMCs, mostly from graft donor cells, taken 360 days after TCRalphabeta/CD19-depleted stem cell transplant. All receptors derive from a male patient between 5 and 17 years old who had a stem cell transplant for acute lymphoblastic leukemia, so the T cells may come from the graft donor. Each CDR3 is given with its conserved first and last residue. A D gene is named only where the DNA matches it firmly. Only some rows state a clone size, as once, few, many or a class for expanded clones.

cdr3_length: 13; clone_size: .; j_call: TRBJ2-2; d_call: .; v_call: TRBV20-1; cdr3_aa: CNAWQGGTGELFF; cdr3_nt: TGCAATGCTTGGCAGGGGGGCACCGGGGAGCTGTTTTTT
cdr3_length: 14; clone_size: few; j_call: TRBJ2-7; d_call: TRBD2; v_call: TRBV5-1; cdr3_aa: CASNPVPGAGEQYF; cdr3_nt: TGCGCCAGCAACCCTGTCCCGGGAGCGGGAGAGCAGTACTTC
cdr3_length: 15; clone_size: few; j_call: TRBJ2-5; d_call: TRBD2; v_call: TRBV11-2; cdr3_aa: CASSQWLAGPETQYF; cdr3_nt: TGTGCCAGCAGTCAATGGCTAGCGGGGCCGGAGACCCAGTACTTC
cdr3_length: 13; clone_size: .; j_call: TRBJ1-4; d_call: .; v_call: TRBV20-1; cdr3_aa: CSASGGGTEKLFF; cdr3_nt: TGCAGTGCTAGTGGGGGGGGTACTGAAAAACTGTTTTTT
cdr3_length: 16; clone_size: few; j_call: TRBJ2-3; d_call: .; v_call: TRBV9; cdr3_aa: CASSVVGGASTDTQYF; cdr3_nt: TGTGCCAGCAGCGTAGTTGGCGGGGCTAGCACAGATACGCAGTATTTT
cdr3_length: 14; clone_size: .; j_call: TRBJ2-3; d_call: .; v_call: TRBV7-9; cdr3_aa: CASSLGGTPDTQYF; cdr3_nt: TGTGCCAGCAGCTTAGGGGGTACCCCGGATACGCAGTATTTT
cdr3_length: 14; clone_size: few; j_call: TRBJ2-2; d_call: .; v_call: TRBV10-3; cdr3_aa: CAISEAEWPGELFF; cdr3_nt: TGTGCCATCAGTGAGGCGGAATGGCCCGGGGAGCTGTTTTTT
cdr3_length: 18; clone_size: few; j_call: TRBJ2-1; d_call: .; v_call: TRBV21-1; cdr3_aa: CASSKGITSGKINNEQFF; cdr3_nt: TGTGCCAGCAGCAAAGGCATAACTAGCGGGAAAATTAACAATGAGCAGTTCTTC
cdr3_length: 14; clone_size: many; j_call: TRBJ2-2; d_call: TRBD2; v_call: TRBV20-1; cdr3_aa: CSASSAGAIGELFF; cdr3_nt: TGCAGTGCTAGCTCAGCGGGAGCCATCGGGGAGCTGTTTTTT
cdr3_length: 10; clone_size: .; j_call: TRBJ2-3; d_call: .; v_call: TRBV10-3; cdr3_aa: CAIMGDTQYF; cdr3_nt: TGTGCCATCATGGGAGATACGCAGTATTTT
cdr3_length: 15; clone_size: .; j_call: TRBJ2-2; d_call: .; v_call: TRBV7-9; cdr3_aa: CASSPVDRSTGELFF; cdr3_nt: TGTGCCAGCAGCCCCGTGGACAGAAGCACCGGGGAGCTGTTTTTT
cdr3_length: 15; clone_size: few; j_call: TRBJ1-1; d_call: .; v_call: TRBV5-1; cdr3_aa: CASSLVPEVSTEAFF; cdr3_nt: TGCGCCAGCAGCTTGGTCCCGGAGGTCAGCACTGAAGCTTTCTTT
cdr3_length: 15; clone_size: few; j_call: TRBJ2-1; d_call: TRBD2; v_call: TRBV5-1; cdr3_aa: CASSPLWSGDNEQFF; cdr3_nt: TGCGCCAGCAGCCCGCTCTGGAGCGGGGACAATGAGCAGTTCTTC
cdr3_length: 17; clone_size: many; j_call: TRBJ2-1; d_call: TRBD2; v_call: TRBV12-3/TRBV12-4; cdr3_aa: CASSWFAGGPSYNEQFF; cdr3_nt: TGTGCCAGCAGTTGGTTCGCGGGAGGGCCCTCCTACAATGAGCAGTTCTTC
cdr3_length: 13; clone_size: .; j_call: TRBJ1-4; d_call: TRBD1; v_call: TRBV2; cdr3_aa: CASRGDRAEKLFF; cdr3_nt: TGTGCCAGCAGAGGGGACAGGGCTGAAAAACTGTTTTTT
cdr3_length: 17; clone_size: few; j_call: TRBJ2-3; d_call: TRBD2; v_call: TRBV9; cdr3_aa: CASSVAGGTSGRDTQYF; cdr3_nt: TGTGCCAGCAGCGTAGCCGGTGGGACTAGCGGGAGAGATACGCAGTATTTT
cdr3_length: 14; clone_size: few; j_call: TRBJ1-2; d_call: TRBD1; v_call: TRBV18; cdr3_aa: CASSLEGQHYGYTF; cdr3_nt: TGTGCCAGCTCACTGGAGGGACAGCACTATGGCTACACCTTC
cdr3_length: 18; clone_size: few; j_call: TRBJ1-5; d_call: TRBD1; v_call: TRBV5-5; cdr3_aa: CASSFRDRGIGGNQPQHF; cdr3_nt: TGTGCCAGCAGCTTCCGGGACAGGGGGATAGGTGGCAATCAGCCCCAGCATTTT
cdr3_length: 15; clone_size: few; j_call: TRBJ1-3; d_call: TRBD1; v_call: TRBV7-9; cdr3_aa: CASSSGQGQGNTIYF; cdr3_nt: TGTGCCAGCAGCTCGGGACAGGGCCAAGGAAACACCATATATTTT
cdr3_length: 14; clone_size: few; j_call: TRBJ2-7; d_call: TRBD1; v_call: TRBV5-5; cdr3_aa: CASSVYRGSYEQYF; cdr3_nt: TGTGCCAGCAGCGTCTACAGGGGCTCCTACGAGCAGTACTTC
cdr3_length: 16; clone_size: .; j_call: TRBJ2-2; d_call: .; v_call: TRBV12-3/TRBV12-4; cdr3_aa: CASSLRVGGYTGELFF; cdr3_nt: TGTGCCAGCAGTTTGCGGGTAGGGGGATACACCGGGGAGCTGTTTTTT
cdr3_length: 13; clone_size: .; j_call: TRBJ2-1; d_call: .; v_call: TRBV3-1; cdr3_aa: CASSHLAYNEQFF; cdr3_nt: TGTGCCAGCAGCCATTTAGCCTACAATGAGCAGTTCTTC
cdr3_length: 13; clone_size: .; j_call: TRBJ2-7; d_call: .; v_call: TRBV29-1; cdr3_aa: CSGLPGVGYEQYF; cdr3_nt: TGCAGCGGATTGCCAGGGGTCGGCTACGAGCAGTACTTC
cdr3_length: 16; clone_size: .; j_call: TRBJ2-1; d_call: TRBD2; v_call: TRBV11-1; cdr3_aa: CASSTPGLAAYNEQFF; cdr3_nt: TGTGCCAGCAGCACACCGGGACTAGCGGCGTACAATGAGCAGTTCTTC
cdr3_length: 14; clone_size: .; j_call: TRBJ2-7; d_call: .; v_call: TRBV5-1; cdr3_aa: CASSPWGYRAEQYF; cdr3_nt: TGCGCCAGCAGCCCATGGGGATACCGGGCCGAGCAGTACTTC
cdr3_length: 13; clone_size: many; j_call: TRBJ2-7; d_call: .; v_call: TRBV12-3/TRBV12-4; cdr3_aa: CASKEAGIYEQYF; cdr3_nt: TGTGCCAGCAAGGAGGCAGGGATCTACGAGCAGTACTTC
cdr3_length: 16; clone_size: .; j_call: TRBJ1-1; d_call: TRBD1; v_call: TRBV5-1; cdr3_aa: CASRVIPGGRDTEAFF; cdr3_nt: TGCGCCAGCAGGGTTATCCCAGGGGGCCGGGACACTGAAGCTTTCTTT
cdr3_length: 15; clone_size: .; j_call: TRBJ2-7; d_call: .; v_call: TRBV4-2; cdr3_aa: CASSQDEAAPYEQYF; cdr3_nt: TGTGCCAGCAGCCAAGATGAAGCGGCACCCTACGAGCAGTACTTC
cdr3_length: 15; clone_size: .; j_call: TRBJ2-1; d_call: TRBD2; v_call: TRBV7-4; cdr3_aa: CACSRLAGGLNEQFF; cdr3_nt: TGTGCCTGCAGCCGTCTAGCGGGAGGCCTCAATGAGCAGTTCTTC
cdr3_length: 15; clone_size: .; j_call: TRBJ2-7; d_call: .; v_call: TRBV20-1; cdr3_aa: CSARTLAGLSYEQYF; cdr3_nt: TGCAGTGCTAGAACCCTGGCGGGCCTATCCTACGAGCAGTACTTC
cdr3_length: 16; clone_size: .; j_call: TRBJ2-7; d_call: .; v_call: TRBV5-1; cdr3_aa: CASSLAFGGTSYEQYF; cdr3_nt: TGCGCCAGCAGCTTGGCCTTTGGCGGCACGTCCTACGAGCAGTACTTC
cdr3_length: 15; clone_size: few; j_call: TRBJ2-7; d_call: .; v_call: TRBV20-1; cdr3_aa: CSARDQARATYEQYF; cdr3_nt: TGCAGTGCTAGAGATCAGGCGCGGGCGACGTACGAGCAGTACTTC
cdr3_length: 12; clone_size: .; j_call: TRBJ2-1; d_call: .; v_call: TRBV15; cdr3_aa: CATSRDGVGQFF; cdr3_nt: TGTGCCACCAGCAGAGACGGGGTTGGACAGTTCTTC